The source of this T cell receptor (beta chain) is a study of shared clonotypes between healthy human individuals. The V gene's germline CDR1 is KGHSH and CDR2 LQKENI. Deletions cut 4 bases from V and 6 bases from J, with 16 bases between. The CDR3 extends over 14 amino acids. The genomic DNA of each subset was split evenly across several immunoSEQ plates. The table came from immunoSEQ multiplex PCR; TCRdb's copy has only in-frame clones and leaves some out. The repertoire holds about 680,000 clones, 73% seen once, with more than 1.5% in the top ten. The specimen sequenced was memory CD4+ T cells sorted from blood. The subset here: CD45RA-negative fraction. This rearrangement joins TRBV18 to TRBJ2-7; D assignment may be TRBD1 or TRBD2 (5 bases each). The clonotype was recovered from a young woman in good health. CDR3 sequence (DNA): TGTGCCAGCTCACTGGGAGCCAGGGCGGGCGAGCAGTACTTC. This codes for CASSLGARAGEQYF.